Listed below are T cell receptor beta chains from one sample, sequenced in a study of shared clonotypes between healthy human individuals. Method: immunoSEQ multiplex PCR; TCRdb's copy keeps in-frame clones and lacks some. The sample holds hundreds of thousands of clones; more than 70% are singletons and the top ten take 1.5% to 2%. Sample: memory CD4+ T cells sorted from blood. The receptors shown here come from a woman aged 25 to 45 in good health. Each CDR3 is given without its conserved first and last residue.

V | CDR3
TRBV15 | ATSRALGGQGRAF
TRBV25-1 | ASSEQYPLEQY
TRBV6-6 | ASSGQGATEQY
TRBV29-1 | SVVWGLAGGWIQY
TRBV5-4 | ASSVRQGATYEQY
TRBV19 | ASSIYVPGRANVLT
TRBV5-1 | ASRGQANTEAF
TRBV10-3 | AISRGQGNQETQY
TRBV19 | ASREMVSGNTIY
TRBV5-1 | ASSNPSSYNEQF
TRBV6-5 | ASSYSYRDTEAF
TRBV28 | ASSLRFEQY
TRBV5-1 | ASSLVAGLPPETQY
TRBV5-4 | AAGEGSFTDTQY
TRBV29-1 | SVAYILDNEQF
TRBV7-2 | ASSWGQGSGNTIY
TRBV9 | ATERAGTGNEQF